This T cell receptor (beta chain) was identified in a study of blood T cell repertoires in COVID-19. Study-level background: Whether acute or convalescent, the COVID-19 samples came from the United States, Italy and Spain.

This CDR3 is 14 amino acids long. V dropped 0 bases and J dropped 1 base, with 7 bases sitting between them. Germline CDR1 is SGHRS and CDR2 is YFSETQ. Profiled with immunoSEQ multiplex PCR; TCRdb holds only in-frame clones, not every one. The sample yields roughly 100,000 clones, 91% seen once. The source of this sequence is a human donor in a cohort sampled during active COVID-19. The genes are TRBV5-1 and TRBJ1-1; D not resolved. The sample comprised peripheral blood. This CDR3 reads CASSLGEWNTEAFF. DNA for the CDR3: TGCGCCAGCAGCTTGGGCGAATGGAACACTGAAGCTTTCTTT.